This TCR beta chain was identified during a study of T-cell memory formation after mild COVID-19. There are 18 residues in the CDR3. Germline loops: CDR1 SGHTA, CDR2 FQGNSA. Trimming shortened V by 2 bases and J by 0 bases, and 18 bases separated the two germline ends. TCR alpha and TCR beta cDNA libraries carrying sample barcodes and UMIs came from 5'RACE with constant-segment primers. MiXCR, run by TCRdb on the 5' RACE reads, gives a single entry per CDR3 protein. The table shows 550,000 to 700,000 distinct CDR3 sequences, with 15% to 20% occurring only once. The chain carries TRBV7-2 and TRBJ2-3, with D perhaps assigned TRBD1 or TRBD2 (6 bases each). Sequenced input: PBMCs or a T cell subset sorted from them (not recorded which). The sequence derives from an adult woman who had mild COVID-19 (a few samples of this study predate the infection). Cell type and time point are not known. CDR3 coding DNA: TGTGCCAGCAGCTTACGCGCAAGGGGGGACACTAGCACAGATACGCAGTATTTT. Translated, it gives CASSLRARGDTSTDTQYF.